The T cell receptor (beta chain) under discussion was sequenced for a study of OX40 agonist ivuxolimab in advanced cancers. The study's findings and limits: Nonresponders, in some cases, also had low normalized T-cell clonal expansion. Among T cells, CD8+ cells averaged more expanded clones than CD4+ cells.

Clones were read by immunoSEQ multiplex PCR, and TCRdb kept only the in-frame ones, dropping some. Of about 55,000 clones in the sample, roughly 80% were seen once. With respect to this clone: Its target is not known.

Germline V lookup: CDR1 MNHNS, CDR2 SASEGT. CDR3 length: 14 residues. With V trimmed by 6 bases and J by 5 bases, 8 bases remained unmatched. The chain carries TRBV6-1 and TRBJ2-7; 9 bases map to TRBD1. Sample: CD4+ or CD8+ T cells sorted from blood, taken in a trial of the OX40 agonist ivuxolimab. The clonotype originates from an adult with an advanced solid tumor such as melanoma, head and neck, liver or kidney cancer. The CDR3 loop reads CASSRDRAADEQYF. As DNA, the CDR3 is TGTGCCAGCAGCCGGGACAGGGCAGCCGACGAGCAGTACTTC.